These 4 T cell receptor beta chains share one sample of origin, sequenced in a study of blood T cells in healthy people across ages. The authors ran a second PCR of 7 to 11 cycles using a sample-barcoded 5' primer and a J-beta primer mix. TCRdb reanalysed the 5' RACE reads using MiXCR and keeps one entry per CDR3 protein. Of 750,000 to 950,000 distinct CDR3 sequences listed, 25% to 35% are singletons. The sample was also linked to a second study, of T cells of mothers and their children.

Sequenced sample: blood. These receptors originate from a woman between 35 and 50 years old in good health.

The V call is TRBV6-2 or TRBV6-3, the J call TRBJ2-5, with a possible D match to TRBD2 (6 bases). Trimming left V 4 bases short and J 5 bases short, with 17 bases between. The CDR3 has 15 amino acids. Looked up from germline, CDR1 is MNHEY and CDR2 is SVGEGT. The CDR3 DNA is TGTGCCAGCAGTTCGGCCGGGGAGGAGAAGGAGACCCAGTACTTC. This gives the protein CASSSAGEEKETQYF.

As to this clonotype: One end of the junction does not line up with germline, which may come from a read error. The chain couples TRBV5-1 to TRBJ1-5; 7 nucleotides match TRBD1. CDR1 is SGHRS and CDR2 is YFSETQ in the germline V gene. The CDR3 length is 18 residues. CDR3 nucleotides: TGCGCCAGCAGCTTATTACCAGGGACAGATTATGGCAAACAGCCCCAGCATTTT. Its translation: CASSLLPGTDYGKQPQHF.

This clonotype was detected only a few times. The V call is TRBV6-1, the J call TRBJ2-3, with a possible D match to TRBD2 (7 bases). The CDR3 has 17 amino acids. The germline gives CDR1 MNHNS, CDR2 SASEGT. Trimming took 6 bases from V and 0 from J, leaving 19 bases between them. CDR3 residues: CASRPGGLSSSTDTQYF. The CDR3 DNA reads TGTGCCAGCAGGCCGGGGGGCCTGTCCTCTAGCACAGATACGCAGTATTTT.

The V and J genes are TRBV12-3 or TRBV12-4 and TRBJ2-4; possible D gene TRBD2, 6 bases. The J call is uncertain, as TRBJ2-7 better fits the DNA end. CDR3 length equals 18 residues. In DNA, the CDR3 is TGTGCCAGCAGTTTAAGCGGGTTGGGTGCCGGCCGGGCGTTCGAGCAGTACTTC. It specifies CASSLSGLGAGRAFEQYF.